The 10 T cell receptor beta chains below all came from one sample that was sequenced in a study of T cells in narcolepsy. Generated by immunoSEQ multiplex PCR, the TCRdb table keeps only in-frame clones and is missing some. This sample has around 18,000 clones, with 85% to 90% found just once. Sequencing was performed on memory (CD45RA-) CD4+ T cells from blood. The receptors were sampled from a human donor in good health.

V usage is TRBV21-1 and J usage is TRBJ1-5; the table's D gene call, TRBD1, was not cross checked with the DNA. TRBV21-1 is a documented pseudogene. The CDR3 length is 15 residues. Written as DNA, the CDR3 is TGTGCCAGCATAAAACTCCGGGACATCAGAAAGCCCCAGCATTTT. This gives the protein CASIKLRDIRKPQHF.

This rearrangement joins TRBV28 to TRBJ1-4; D gene ambiguous. Deletions cut 5 bases from V and 4 bases from J, with 11 bases between. Per the germline V gene, CDR1 is MDHEN and CDR2 is SYDVKM. The CDR3 consists of 14 residues. CDR3 in amino acids: CASSPPGDNEKLFF. In DNA, the CDR3 is TGTGCCAGCAGTCCCCCCGGGGATAATGAAAAACTGTTTTTT.

The DNA for the CDR3 is TGTGCCAGCAGCTTACGGAGGAATACGGGGGCTGGGACAGATACGCAGTATTTT. Its translation is CASSLRRNTGAGTDTQYF. V gene TRBV11-2 combines with J gene TRBJ2-3; either TRBD1 or TRBD2 may supply D (6 bases each). Between the trimmed V and J ends, which lost 2 bases and 3 bases, there was a span of 21 bases. Per germline, CDR1 SGHAT and CDR2 FQNNGV. The CDR3 is made up of 18 amino acids.

This sequence joins TRBV21-1 and TRBJ1-1; the table's TRBD1 call for D was not verified on the DNA. TRBV21-1 is reported as a pseudogene. The CDR3 runs 14 residues. The CDR3 nucleotides read TGTGCCAGCAGCGGGCAGGGTGCGAACACTGAAGCTTTCTTT. Its translation: CASSGQGANTEAFF.

The gene calls are TRBV18 and TRBJ1-6; 7 positions agree with TRBD1. V lost 0 bases and J lost 6; bases outside the gene matches: 2. The germline V gene has CDR1 KGHSH and CDR2 LQKENI. The CDR3 runs 15 residues. CDR3 sequence (DNA): TGTGCCAGCTCACCACCGACAGGGCCTAATTCACCCCTCCACTTT. It specifies CASSPPTGPNSPLHF.

The gene calls are TRBV2 and TRBJ2-3; D unclear. V lost 4 bases and J lost 5, with 7 bases in between. The germline V gene encodes CDR1 SNHLY and CDR2 FYNNEI. The CDR3 length is 12 residues. The CDR3 reads CASSGEVDTQYF. The CDR3 DNA follows: TGTGCCAGCAGTGGTGAAGTAGATACGCAGTATTTT. Full variable domain (remainder filled in from reference TRBV2 and TRBJ2-3): EPEVTQTPSHQVTQMGQEVILRCVPISNHLYFYWYRQILGQKVEFLVSFYNNEISEKSEIFDDQFSVERPDGSNFTLKIRSTKLEDSAMYFCASSGEVDTQYFGPGTRLTVL.

The chain carries TRBV7-8 and TRBJ2-2; D ambiguous. Germline V gene sequence: CDR1 SGHVS, CDR2 FQNEAQ. V lost 5 bases and J lost 5, with 15 bases in between. This CDR3 region has 15 residues. The CDR3 DNA is TGTGCCAGCAGCGAGAACCTCGTGAGGACCGGGGAGCTGTTTTTT. The encoded protein is CASSENLVRTGELFF.

The CDR3 region has the DNA TGTGCCAGCAGCTTATCCGGCAGGGCTGAGCAGTACTTC. Amino acids: CASSLSGRAEQYF. This chain connects TRBV7-3 to TRBJ2-7; D might be TRBD1 (5 bases). The CDR3 contains 13 residues. Germline V gene data show CDR1 as SGHTA and CDR2 as FQGTGA. The V gene lost 2 bases and the J gene lost 7 bases, with 12 bases spanning the gap.

The V call is TRBV6-1, the J call TRBJ2-7; no clear D gene. Trimming removed 2 bases at V and 2 bases at J, with 1 base between. The CDR3 contains 11 residues. CDR1 is MNHNS and CDR2 is SASEGT in the germline V gene. CDR3 sequence reads: CASSEPYEQYF. The CDR3 DNA is TGTGCCAGCAGTGAACCCTACGAGCAGTACTTC.

This clone was counted once. The V and J genes are TRBV18 and TRBJ1-5, with D possibly matching TRBD1 (5 bases). V shed 6 bases and J shed 0 bases, with 18 bases lying between them. From germline, CDR1 is KGHSH and CDR2 LQKENI. There are 17 residues in the CDR3. CDR3 loop: CASSRQSDRYSNQPQHF. CDR3 bases: TGTGCCAGCTCGCGACAGTCCGACCGCTATAGCAATCAGCCCCAGCATTTT.